These 27 T cell receptor beta chains share one sample of origin, sequenced in a study of T cell changes during pregnancy in multiple sclerosis. Produced via immunoSEQ multiplex PCR; TCRdb's table is partial and in-frame only. The sample consists of about 98,000 clones, under 95% of them appearing once. Specimen: peripheral blood, collected after pregnancy. Receptors originate from a female donor in good health, enrolled as a control in a pregnancy study.

The chain has TRBV4-2 and TRBJ2-5; D perhaps matches TRBD2 (6 bases). The ends were cut back, 0 bases at V and 9 bases at J, with 8 bases in the middle. Germline V gene sequence: CDR1 LGHNA, CDR2 YNFKEQ. This CDR3 is 12 amino acids long. The CDR3 loop reads CASSQDWEAQYF. CDR3 bases: TGTGCCAGCAGCCAAGATTGGGAGGCCCAGTACTTC.

J is TRBJ1-5 and V is TRBV5-6; a weak D match, TRBD1 (5 bases). The CDR3 extends over 13 amino acids. The V gene lost 3 bases and the J gene lost 4 bases, with 8 bases spanning the gap. Per germline, CDR1 SGHDT and CDR2 YYEEEE. The CDR3 nucleotides read TGTGCCAGCAGCTCCGCAGGGAATCAGCCCCAGCATTTT. Translating gives CASSSAGNQPQHF.

This rearrangement joins TRBV2 to TRBJ2-2; 7 bases are shared with TRBD1. J gave up 3 bases and V 8 bases, and 3 bases lay outside the gene matches. The CDR3 runs 13 residues. The germline V gene has CDR1 SNHLY and CDR2 FYNNEI. The CDR3 DNA sequence: TGTGCCAGCTGGGACAGACACACCGGGGAGCTGTTTTTT. This sequence encodes CASWDRHTGELFF.

This chain uses TRBV29-1 with TRBJ1-4; 9 nucleotides align to TRBD1. CDR1 SQVTM and CDR2 ANQGSEA come from the germline V gene. With 6 bases clipped from V and 8 bases from J, the junction kept 4 bases outside the gene matches. This CDR3 spans 12 amino acids. Written as DNA, the CDR3 is TGCAGCGTCACGACAGGGGGGGAAAAACTGTTTTTT. Amino acid sequence: CSVTTGGEKLFF.

The chain carries TRBV5-6 and TRBJ2-5; a possible D gene is TRBD1 (6 bases). This CDR3 comprises 13 residues. Trimming removed 5 bases from V and 5 bases from J, with 13 bases in between. Germline V gene data show CDR1 as SGHDT and CDR2 as YYEEEE. CDR3: CASRKGVLETQYF. The CDR3 nucleotides are TGTGCCAGCAGAAAGGGGGTGTTGGAGACCCAGTACTTC.

The V and J genes are TRBV5-6 and TRBJ1-5; maybe TRBD1 (5 bases). The CDR3 loop spans 15 amino acids. V was trimmed by 4 bases and J by 3 bases, leaving 14 bases between them. Germline V gene lookup returns CDR1 SGHDT and CDR2 YYEEEE. The CDR3 loop reads CASSPRGRNNQPQHF. The CDR3 coding sequence is TGTGCCAGCAGCCCGCGGGGACGGAACAATCAGCCCCAGCATTTT.

This chain uses TRBV19 with TRBJ1-5; 11 nucleotides agree with TRBD1. With V trimmed by 11 bases and J by 6 bases, 12 bases remained unmatched. Germline values: CDR1 LNHDA, CDR2 SQIVND (reference sequence). The CDR3 is 15 amino acids. The CDR3 sequence is CAGGYGQGAGQPQHF. Written as DNA, the CDR3 is TGTGCCGGCGGATACGGACAGGGGGCCGGTCAGCCCCAGCATTTT.

The CDR3 DNA follows: TGTGCCAGTGGGGACAGGGGGCTCACTGAAGCTTTCTTT. It yields the protein CASGDRGLTEAFF. J is TRBJ1-1 and V is TRBV19; 12 nucleotides align to TRBD1. Germline assignment: CDR1 LNHDA and CDR2 SQIVND (reference sequence). The CDR3 totals 13 residues. The junction had 2 bases not matched to a gene; V was cut back by 8 bases and J by 4 bases.

This clone was counted a single time. This sequence joins TRBV27 and TRBJ2-3; 7 bases align to TRBD2. J was trimmed by 6 bases and V by 8 bases; bases with no gene match: 8. This CDR3 has 13 residues. The germline V gene has CDR1 MNHEY and CDR2 SMNVEV (reference sequence). The CDR3 here is CASADAGVDTQYF. CDR3 nucleotide sequence: TGTGCCAGCGCCGACGCGGGGGTGGATACGCAGTATTTT.

The chain links TRBV6-4 to TRBJ1-2; TRBD1 might be the D (6 bases). Trimming pared 6 bases from V and 4 bases from J, leaving 15 bases between. This CDR3 has 14 residues. Germline assignment: CDR1 MRHNA and CDR2 SNTAGT. The CDR3 spells CASRPRQVPYGYTF. The CDR3 nucleotides are TGTGCCAGCAGGCCCCGACAGGTCCCCTATGGCTACACCTTC.

This chain uses TRBV7-3 with TRBJ1-1; a weak D match, TRBD1 (5 bases). CDR1 and CDR2 (germline): SGHTA, FQGTGA. This CDR3 contains 13 residues. Deletions cut 5 bases from V and 4 bases from J, with 11 bases between. The chain's CDR3 is CASSPGHSTEAFF. In DNA, the CDR3 is TGTGCCAGCAGCCCCGGACACAGCACTGAAGCTTTCTTT.

The gene calls are TRBV19 and TRBJ2-6; D remains unclear. CDR1 LNHDA and CDR2 SQIVND come from the germline V gene (reference sequence). V lost 6 bases and J lost 5, with 14 bases in between. This CDR3 comprises 15 residues. This CDR3 is CASRPGPGWANVLTF. CDR3 sequence (DNA): TGTGCCAGTAGACCAGGTCCTGGATGGGCCAACGTCCTGACTTTC.

The chain is built from TRBV6-6 and TRBJ1-6; TRBD1 matches at 8 bases. V lost 6 bases to trimming and J lost 9 bases; unmatched junction nucleotides: 13. Germline loops: CDR1 MNHNY, CDR2 SVGAGI (reference sequence). The CDR3 is made up of 16 amino acids. The CDR3 coding sequence is TGTGCCAGCAGCCCTCAAGACAGGGGATTGGGTTCACCCCTCCACTTT. It codes for CASSPQDRGLGSPLHF.

The genes are TRBV4-2 and TRBJ1-2; D call uncertain. V lost 0 bases to trimming and J lost 2 bases, with 10 bases between them. This CDR3 spans 15 amino acids. Germline V lookup: CDR1 LGHNA, CDR2 YNFKEQ. The CDR3 region has the DNA TGTGCCAGCAGCCAAGATCACTCAGGAAACTATGGCTACACCTTC. Protein sequence: CASSQDHSGNYGYTF.

The J gene is TRBJ2-3, the V gene TRBV19; D unresolved. Between the trimmed V and J ends, which lost 7 bases and 4 bases, there was a span of 15 bases. The CDR3 contains 14 residues. Germline V lookup: CDR1 LNHDA, CDR2 SQIVND (reference sequence). The CDR3: CASTVDLSADTQYF. DNA of the CDR3: TGTGCCAGTACGGTCGATCTATCGGCAGATACGCAGTATTTT.

The chain joins TRBV7-8 to TRBJ2-6; perhaps TRBD1 as D (6 bases). The CDR3 is made up of 17 amino acids. Germline V gives CDR1 SGHVS, CDR2 FQNEAQ. Trimming stripped 2 bases from V and 0 bases from J, with 11 bases between. The CDR3 DNA follows: TGTGCCAGCAGCTTAAGGACAGTCAGCTCTGGGGCCAACGTCCTGACTTTC. Residues: CASSLRTVSSGANVLTF.

This clone was observed a few times. Written as DNA, the CDR3 is TGTGCCAGCAGCTCCTACGTCGGTTATGAGCAGTTCTTC. Amino acids: CASSSYVGYEQFF. The chain joins TRBV5-6 to TRBJ2-1; D is unresolved. Per germline, CDR1 SGHDT and CDR2 YYEEEE. V was trimmed by 3 bases and J by 8 bases, leaving 12 bases between them. The CDR3 is 13 residues long.

This clone was detected once. V gene TRBV14 combines with J gene TRBJ2-3, with D maybe TRBD2 (7 bases). Germline CDR1 and CDR2: SGHDN and FVKESK. Trimming took 0 bases from V and 6 from J, leaving 16 bases between them. This CDR3 has 16 amino acids. CDR3 residues: CASSQDPGGLGDTQYF. The DNA of the CDR3 is TGTGCCAGCAGCCAAGATCCCGGGGGGCTAGGGGATACGCAGTATTTT. Full variable domain (rest looked up from reference TRBV14 and TRBJ2-3): EAGVTQFPSHSVIEKGQTVTLRCDPISGHDNLYWYRRVMGKEIKFLLHFVKESKQDESGMPNNRFLAERTGGTYSTLKVQPAELEDSGVYFCASSQDPGGLGDTQYFGPGTRLTVL.

V gene TRBV19 combines with J gene TRBJ1-5; D is undetermined. This CDR3 spans 17 amino acids. V shed 7 bases and J shed 0 bases, with 19 bases lying between them. The germline V gene has CDR1 LNHDA and CDR2 SQIVND (reference sequence). CDR3 nucleotides: TGTGCCAGTAAAGGGATCAGCGGCCCCGTTAGCAATCAGCCCCAGCATTTT. Translated: CASKGISGPVSNQPQHF.

The rearrangement joins TRBV19 to TRBJ1-4; 9 bases are shared with TRBD1. Germline CDR1 reads LNHDA; CDR2 reads SQIVND (reference sequence). CDR3 size: 20 residues. J lost 2 bases, V lost 5 bases, and 18 bases had no gene match. CDR3 coding DNA: TGTGCCAGTAGTCCCCGTGGACAGGGGCTAACGGTGGGCACTAATGAAAAACTGTTTTTT. It yields the protein CASSPRGQGLTVGTNEKLFF.

The rearrangement uses TRBV5-1 and TRBJ1-1, with unresolved D. V lost 4 bases and J lost 2, with 15 bases in between. The CDR3 runs to 15 residues. Per germline, CDR1 SGHRS and CDR2 YFSETQ. The CDR3 DNA sequence: TGCGCCAGCAGCGGAAGAGGTTTTTTTAACACTGAAGCTTTCTTT. As protein: CASSGRGFFNTEAFF.

This sequence joins TRBV29-1 and TRBJ2-7; 12 nucleotides line up with TRBD2. V lost 4 bases and J lost 4; bases outside the gene matches: 2. Germline V gene data show CDR1 as SQVTM and CDR2 as ANQGSEA. The CDR3 has 13 amino acids. The CDR3 DNA reads TGCAGCGTTGTAGGGACTAGCGGGTACGAGCAGTACTTC. This translates into CSVVGTSGYEQYF.

The rearrangement joins TRBV7-9 to TRBJ2-3; perhaps TRBD2 as D (7 bases). Germline V gene sequence: CDR1 SEHNR, CDR2 FQNEAQ (reference sequence). Between the trimmed V and J ends, which lost 5 bases and 0 bases, there was a span of 12 bases. The CDR3 runs 15 residues. CDR3 region: CASSPGGGSTDTQYF. CDR3 nucleotides: TGTGCCAGCAGCCCGGGGGGCGGGAGCACAGATACGCAGTATTTT.

The chain is built from TRBV7-2 and TRBJ2-5; 12 bases agree with TRBD1. The CDR3 is 15 amino acids. Germline CDR1 and CDR2: SGHTA and FQGNSA. V lost 4 bases, J lost 6 bases, and 6 bases stayed unmatched. The chain's CDR3 is CASSSGTGGAQTQYF. The CDR3 region has the DNA TGTGCCAGCAGCTCCGGGACAGGGGGCGCGCAGACCCAGTACTTC.

The CDR3 reads CSVPTGLAGGLGNNEQFF. The CDR3 DNA follows: TGCAGCGTCCCAACTGGACTAGCGGGAGGGTTGGGGAACAATGAGCAGTTCTTC. The V gene is TRBV29-1, the J gene TRBJ2-1, with 15 positions matching TRBD2. The CDR3 loop spans 18 amino acids. Germline assignment: CDR1 SQVTM and CDR2 ANQGSEA. V lost 6 bases and J lost 5; bases outside the gene matches: 14.

This sequence joins TRBV11-2 and TRBJ2-1; D gene unclear. The CDR3 length is 11 residues. Germline V gene sequence: CDR1 SGHAT, CDR2 FQNNGV. The V end was cut by 1 base, the J end by 10 bases, with 5 bases between. The CDR3 sequence is CASSLGLEQFF. The DNA of the CDR3 is TGTGCCAGCAGCTTAGGTCTGGAGCAGTTCTTC.

This clone was counted once. The rearrangement joins TRBV19 to TRBJ1-1; D is unclear. CDR3 size: 13 residues. Germline V gives CDR1 LNHDA, CDR2 SQIVND (reference sequence). Trimming took 2 bases from V and 6 from J, leaving 10 bases between them. The CDR3, as DNA: TGTGCCAGTAGTATACTGCAGTCTTCTGAAGCTTTCTTT. Its protein is CASSILQSSEAFF.